This TCR beta chain originates from a study of beta chain features in type 1 diabetes. Overall study context: Sorted cells numbering 107,917,701 were examined across all samples.

Every isolated RNA sample was fully reverse transcribed, so sequencing captured expressed TCRB transcripts. Some clones are missing from TCRdb's copy, which holds only in-frame ones; the method was immunoSEQ multiplex PCR. The table includes nearly 250,000 clones, roughly 13% detected once. A CD45RO/CCR7/CD25/CD127/CD95/CD27 panel sorted naive, central memory, regulatory and stem cell-like memory CD4+ cells. Notes on the study in general: The study found that naive, central memory and Treg TCRB repertoires appeared more similar in patients than in healthy donors. Reads derived from cDNA could over-represent cells showing high TCR expression.

CDR1 and CDR2 (germline): SQVTM, ANQGSEA. The CDR3 is made up of 12 amino acids. Germline trimming cut 6 bases from V and 4 bases from J; bases unmatched to any gene: 4. This clone was picked up a small number of times. Its target is unknown. The receptor was derived from a woman in her thirties or forties in good health. This chain links TRBV29-1 with TRBJ2-5; 8 bases line up with TRBD1. Specimen: naive CD4+ T cells from blood. CDR3 protein: CSVSGGLETQYF. The CDR3 bases are TGCAGCGTATCAGGGGGCCTAGAGACCCAGTACTTC.